Sequencing of this T cell receptor (beta chain) was carried out in a study of graft-versus-host responses after intestinal transplantation. Study-wide points: Peak circulating GvH clone levels tracked with early post-transplant HvG declines.

V was pared by 6 bases and J by 3 bases, with 2 bases of the junction left unmatched. The CDR3 spans 13 residues. Germline loops: CDR1 LNHDA, CDR2 SQIVND (reference sequence). TCRdb keeps only in-frame clones here, not all; method: immunoSEQ multiplex PCR. The sample has about 50,000 clones, around 90% seen once. As concerns this clone: The antigen is not known.

This TCR was recovered from a human donor who was the organ donor for an intestinal transplant. Material: unstimulated CD4+ T cells sorted from spleen or lymph node cells, obtained before transplant. V is TRBV19 and J is TRBJ1-5; TRBD1 matches at 7 bases. CDR3 loop: CASRGQLNQPQHF. The CDR3 DNA reads TGTGCCAGTAGGGGACAGCTCAATCAGCCCCAGCATTTT.